Here is one TCR beta chain with its context. This sample was included in a study of blood T cell repertoires in COVID-19. About the study: Spain, Italy and the United States supplied samples that represented acute and convalescent COVID-19. The analysed material was cDNA or gDNA that came from T cells, B-cell-depleted T cells, or PBMCs.

In the original processing: The authors estimated nucleated cell counts from reference gene primer amplification. Sequencing was performed with immunoSEQ multiplex PCR; in TCRdb, only in-frame clones are kept and a portion is missing. V and J calls and clone size follow that table, whereas D and trimming were derived from the DNA. The sample shows under 150,000 clones, roughly nine tenths of them seen only once. The V gene end was trimmed by 2 bases and the J gene end by 2 bases; junction bases not matched to a gene: 3. CDR1 and CDR2 from the germline V gene are MNHNS and SASEGT. There are 16 residues in the CDR3.

This TCR was recovered from a human donor with active COVID-19. The donor label of this sample is uncertain. Sequenced: peripheral blood. V and J are TRBV6-1 and TRBJ2-5; the match to TRBD2 covers 12 bases. In DNA, the CDR3 is TGTGCCAGCAGTGAACTAGCGGGGGGGCCTCAAGAGACCCAGTACTTC. It translates to CASSELAGGPQETQYF.